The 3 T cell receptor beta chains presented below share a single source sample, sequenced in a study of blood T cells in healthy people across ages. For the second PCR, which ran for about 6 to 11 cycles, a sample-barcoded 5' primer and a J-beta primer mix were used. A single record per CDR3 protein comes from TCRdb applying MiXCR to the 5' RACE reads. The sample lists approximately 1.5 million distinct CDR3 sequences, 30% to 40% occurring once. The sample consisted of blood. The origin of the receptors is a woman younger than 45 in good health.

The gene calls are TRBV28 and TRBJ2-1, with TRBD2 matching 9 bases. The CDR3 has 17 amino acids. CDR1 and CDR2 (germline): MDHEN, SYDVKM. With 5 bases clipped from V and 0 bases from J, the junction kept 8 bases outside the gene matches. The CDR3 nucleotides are TGTGCCAGCAGTACCCCAACTAGCGGGCTCTCCTACAATGAGCAGTTCTTC. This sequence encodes CASSTPTSGLSYNEQFF.

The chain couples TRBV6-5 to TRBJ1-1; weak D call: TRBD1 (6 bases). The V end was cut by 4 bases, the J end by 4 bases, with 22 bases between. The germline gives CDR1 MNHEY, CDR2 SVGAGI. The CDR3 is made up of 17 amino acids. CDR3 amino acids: CASSSPYREGYGTEAFF. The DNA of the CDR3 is TGTGCCAGCAGTTCCCCCTACAGGGAAGGTTATGGCACTGAAGCTTTCTTT.

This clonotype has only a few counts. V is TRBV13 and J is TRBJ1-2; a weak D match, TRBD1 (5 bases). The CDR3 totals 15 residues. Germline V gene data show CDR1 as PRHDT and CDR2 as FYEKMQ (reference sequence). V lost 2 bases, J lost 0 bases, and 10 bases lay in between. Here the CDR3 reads CASSLPATANYGYTF. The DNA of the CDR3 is TGTGCCAGCAGCTTACCGGCGACAGCTAACTATGGCTACACCTTC. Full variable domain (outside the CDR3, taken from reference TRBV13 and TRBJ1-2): AAGVIQSPRHLIKEKRETATLKCYPIPRHDTVYWYQQGPGQDPQFLISFYEKMQSDKGSIPDRFSAQQFSDYHSELNMSSLELGDSALYFCASSLPATANYGYTFGSGTRLTVV.